The clone carrying this TCR beta chain was detected a few times. Germline-derived CDR1 and CDR2 are WSHSY and SAAADI. V was cut by 0 bases and J by 8 bases, with 10 bases left in between. This CDR3 is 13 amino acids long. This entry comes from a study of blood T cell repertoires in COVID-19. At the level of the study: Researchers got acute and convalescent COVID-19 samples from the United States, Italy and Spain.

Produced via immunoSEQ multiplex PCR; TCRdb's table is partial and in-frame only. The sample holds roughly 89,000 clones; more than 80% are singletons and the top ten take about a tenth. Sample: peripheral blood. J is TRBJ1-2 and V is TRBV10-2, with TRBD1 as a possible D gene (6 bases). This clonotype was sampled from a woman aged 70 to 79 with acute or convalescent COVID-19. CDR3 coding DNA: TGCGCCAGCAGTGAGTCCGCAGGGGCGGGCTACACCTTC. It encodes CASSESAGAGYTF.